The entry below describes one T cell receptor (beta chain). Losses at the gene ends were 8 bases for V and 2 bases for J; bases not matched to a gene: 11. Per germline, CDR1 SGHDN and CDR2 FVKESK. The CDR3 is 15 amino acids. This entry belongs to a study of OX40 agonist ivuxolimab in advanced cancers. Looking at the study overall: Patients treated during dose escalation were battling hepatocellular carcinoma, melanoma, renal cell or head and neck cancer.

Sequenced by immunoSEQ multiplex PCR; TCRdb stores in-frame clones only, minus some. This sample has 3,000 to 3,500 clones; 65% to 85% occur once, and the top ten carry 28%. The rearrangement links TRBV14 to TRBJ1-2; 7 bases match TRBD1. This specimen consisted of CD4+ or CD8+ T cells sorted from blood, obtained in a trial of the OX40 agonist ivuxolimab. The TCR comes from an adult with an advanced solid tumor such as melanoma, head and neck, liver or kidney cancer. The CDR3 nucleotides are TGTGCCAGCTCCGGGGAGGACAGGATAAACTATGGCTACACCTTC. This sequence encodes CASSGEDRINYGYTF.